A single sample gave rise to the 11 T cell receptor beta chains below, sequenced in a study of T cell repertoires in cytomegalovirus infection. A single record per CDR3 protein comes from TCRdb applying MiXCR to the reads. The sample contains a few hundred thousand distinct CDR3 sequences, less than 20% of which appear only once. The source material was PBMCs. The source is a human donor in good health (CMV status not recorded). Some clones in this sample may be carry-over from other donors' samples.

V gene TRBV12-3 or TRBV12-4 combines with J gene TRBJ1-1; 9 bases are a match to TRBD1. V trimming: 3 bases; J trimming: 8 bases; junction bases outside the gene matches: 4. CDR3 size: 13 residues. CDR3 sequence reads: CASSFRDREEAFF. As DNA, the CDR3 is TGTGCCAGCAGTTTCCGGGACAGGGAGGAAGCTTTCTTT.

The J gene is TRBJ1-2, the V gene TRBV2, with no clear D. Germline V gene sequence: CDR1 SNHLY, CDR2 FYNNEI. The CDR3 consists of 13 residues. V gave up 4 bases and J gave up 5 bases, with 11 bases separating them. The CDR3 region is CASSAWASYGYTF. In DNA form, the CDR3 reads TGTGCCAGCAGTGCTTGGGCCTCGTATGGCTACACCTTC.

This clonotype was seen more than once but under ten times. V is TRBV20-1 and J is TRBJ1-1; unclear D gene. Trimming removed 5 bases at V and 10 bases at J, with 5 bases between. Germline values: CDR1 DFQATT, CDR2 SNEGSKA (reference sequence). The CDR3 has 8 amino acids. The CDR3 spells CSAPAAFF. In DNA, the CDR3 is TGCAGTGCTCCGGCAGCTTTCTTT.

The J gene is TRBJ2-2, the V gene TRBV12-3 or TRBV12-4; no clear D gene. Trimming shortened V by 5 bases and J by 6 bases, and 10 bases separated the two germline ends. CDR3 length equals 13 residues. The CDR3 nucleotides read TGTGCCAGCAGTCCCGCAAGTCCCGGGGAGCTGTTTTTT. This sequence encodes CASSPASPGELFF.

This clonotype was counted many times. The rearrangement uses TRBV7-8 and TRBJ2-7; 8 bases fit TRBD2. The V and J ends lost 5 bases and 3 bases, in that order; junction bases with no gene match: 9. Per germline, CDR1 SGHVS and CDR2 FQNEAQ. The CDR3 has 15 residues. CDR3 coding DNA: TGTGCCAGCAGCCAGACAGTAGCGGGGAACTACGAGCAGTACTTC. It encodes CASSQTVAGNYEQYF.

V usage is TRBV6-5 and J usage is TRBJ2-3; D is unclear. This CDR3 is built from 14 residues. Germline CDR1 reads MNHEY; CDR2 reads SVGAGI. Trimming left V 2 bases short and J 1 base short, with 7 bases between. CDR3 region: CASSYGAGTDTQYF. The CDR3 DNA reads TGTGCCAGCAGTTACGGTGCTGGCACAGATACGCAGTATTTT.

The rearrangement links TRBV4-3 to TRBJ2-7; no firm D call. Germline V lookup: CDR1 LGHNA, CDR2 YSLEER. CDR3 length equals 15 residues. Trimming left V 1 base short and J 0 bases short, with 10 bases between. The CDR3 bases are TGCGCCAGCAGCCAAGCTATTGCGCTCTCCTACGAGCAGTACTTC. This encodes CASSQAIALSYEQYF.

This clonotype was detected ten times or more. V and J are TRBV29-1 and TRBJ2-5; D is possibly TRBD1 (6 bases). The ends were cut back, 6 bases at V and 0 bases at J, with 14 bases in the middle. The CDR3 covers 14 residues. Germline CDR1 reads SQVTM; CDR2 reads ANQGSEA. The DNA of the CDR3 is TGCAGCGTCTCGCCGGGACAACACCAAGAGACCCAGTACTTC. It specifies CSVSPGQHQETQYF.

In its sample, this clonotype was seen a few times. The rearrangement uses TRBV7-8 and TRBJ2-3; the D gene is possibly TRBD2 (6 bases). The CDR3 contains 16 residues. Deletions cut 3 bases from V and 4 bases from J, with 17 bases between. The germline V gene encodes CDR1 SGHVS and CDR2 FQNEAQ. The CDR3, as DNA: TGTGCCAGCAGCTTGAGGAGGGTCAGACCCGCAGATACGCAGTATTTT. Encoded protein: CASSLRRVRPADTQYF.

Worth noting for this clonotype: Just one base apart from a much larger clone, this may be a read error. This sequence joins TRBV19 and TRBJ1-4; no reliable D call. Per the germline V gene, CDR1 is LNHDA and CDR2 is SQIVND (reference sequence). This CDR3 spans 15 amino acids. The CDR3 bases are TGTTCCAGTACACGGCAGCCGGCAACTAATGAAAAACTGTTTTTT. Translating it yields CSSTRQPATNEKLFF.

In its sample, this clonotype was seen many times. The V gene is TRBV7-2, the J gene TRBJ2-3, with 7 bases identical to TRBD2. CDR1 SGHTA and CDR2 FQGNSA come from the germline V gene. The CDR3 sequence is 16 residues long. V dropped 3 bases and J dropped 7; count of bases not matched to a gene: 13. Here the CDR3 DNA reads TGTGCCAGCAGCTTCAGGCGGGACTACCTTAGGAATACGCAGTATTTT. Encoded protein: CASSFRRDYLRNTQYF.